Presented here are 24 T cell receptor beta chains from one specimen sequenced in a study of blood T cells in healthy people across ages. Primers used in a second PCR of roughly 7 to 11 cycles were a sample-barcoded 5' primer and a J-beta primer mix. TCRdb passed the 5' RACE reads through MiXCR, listing each CDR3 protein once. The table records some 1.5 million distinct CDR3 sequences, over 25% of them present only once. The material sequenced was blood. The receptors were gathered from a young woman in good health.

This clonotype has a handful of counts. The chain has TRBV20-1 and TRBJ2-5, with 14 bases matching TRBD2. Looked up from germline, CDR1 is DFQATT and CDR2 is SNEGSKA (reference sequence). The CDR3 runs 18 residues. Unmatched junction bases numbered 16, after V lost 5 bases and J lost 5 bases. CDR3: CSASPRPGLAGAAETQYF. CDR3 coding DNA: TGCAGTGCTTCCCCGCGCCCGGGACTAGCGGGAGCGGCGGAGACCCAGTACTTC.

This clonotype was counted a few times. A read error may produce the germline difference seen at one junction end. This chain joins TRBV7-2 and TRBJ2-5; the D call may be TRBD1 or TRBD2 (5 bases each). CDR1 is SGHTA and CDR2 is FQGNSA in the germline V gene. The CDR3 covers 15 residues. The CDR3 is CASRTGAQGRETRYF. Here the CDR3 DNA reads TGTGCCAGCAGGACTGGGGCGCAGGGTAGGGAGACCCGGTACTTC. The full variable domain, in which reference TRBV7-2 and TRBJ2-5 provide the parts outside the CDR3, is GAGVSQSPSNKVTEKGKDVELRCDPISGHTALYWYRQSLGQGLEFLIYFQGNSAPDKSGLPSDRFSAERTGGSVSTLTIQRTQQEDSAVYLCASRTGAQGRETRYFGPGTRLLVL.

Notes on this clonotype: At one end the junction does not follow the germline gene, possibly because of a read error. The chain carries TRBV7-2 and TRBJ1-1; weak D call: TRBD1 (6 bases). CDR1 and CDR2 from the germline V gene are SGHTA and FQGNSA. This CDR3 has 16 residues. Here the CDR3 reads CASSLDSGGENIEAFF. In DNA form, the CDR3 reads TGTGCCAGCAGCTTAGATTCGGGGGGCGAGAACATTGAAGCTTTCTTT.

This clonotype was seen ten or more times. V and J are TRBV5-1 and TRBJ2-5; D gene unclear. V lost 4 bases and J lost 4, with 8 bases in between. CDR1 and CDR2 (germline): SGHRS, YFSETQ. The CDR3 sequence is 12 residues long. The CDR3 region has the DNA TGCGCCAGCAGCACCCATGGAGAGACCCAGTACTTC. Translation gives CASSTHGETQYF.

The genes are TRBV29-1 and TRBJ2-5, with TRBD1 matching 10 bases. With V trimmed by 3 bases and J by 3 bases, 4 bases remained unmatched. Germline CDR1 is SQVTM and CDR2 is ANQGSEA. The CDR3 covers 14 residues. CDR3 in amino acids: CSVELGTGEETQYF. Written as DNA, the CDR3 is TGCAGCGTTGAGCTGGGGACAGGGGAAGAGACCCAGTACTTC.

The chain couples TRBV15 to TRBJ1-5, with a weak D call TRBD1 (5 bases). Germline CDR1 and CDR2: LNHNV and YYDKDF (reference sequence). The V end was cut by 0 bases, the J end by 4 bases, with 22 bases between. The CDR3 extends over 19 amino acids. Here the CDR3 DNA reads TGTGCCACCAGCAGAGATCTTCAGCTTAGGTGGAGGGGAAATCAGCCCCAGCATTTT. It specifies CATSRDLQLRWRGNQPQHF.

The chain is built from TRBV19 and TRBJ2-3; TRBD2 matches 10 bases. V shed 7 bases and J 10 bases; nucleotides not matched to a gene: 14. This CDR3 contains 15 residues. The germline CDR1 and CDR2 sequences are LNHDA and SQIVND (reference sequence). DNA for the CDR3: TGTGCCAGTAAGCCTAGCGGGGGACCGCCGTGGGCGCAGTATTTT. Amino acids: CASKPSGGPPWAQYF.

This clonotype came up a few times. The gene calls are TRBV11-2 and TRBJ2-1, with 8 bases aligning to TRBD2. This CDR3 is built from 18 residues. The trim removed 4 bases at V and 5 bases at J, leaving 16 bases unmatched. Germline CDR1 is SGHAT and CDR2 is FQNNGV. The CDR3 DNA sequence: TGTGCCAGCAGCTCCATCGGTACGGGGGGGTGGGGCCACAATGAGCAGTTCTTC. Amino acids: CASSSIGTGGWGHNEQFF.

This clonotype was seen ten or more times. V is TRBV20-1 and J is TRBJ2-7; D may match TRBD1 or TRBD2 (5 bases each). This CDR3 is 13 amino acids long. Germline loops: CDR1 DFQATT, CDR2 SNEGSKA (reference sequence). The ends were cut back, 3 bases at V and 3 bases at J, with 12 bases in the middle. The DNA of the CDR3 is TGCAGTGCTAGCTTCGGGACCGTCTACGAGCAGTACTTC. It specifies CSASFGTVYEQYF.

The chain employs TRBV5-1 and TRBJ1-1; 8 positions match TRBD1. The CDR3 is made up of 15 amino acids. Germline CDR1 is SGHRS and CDR2 is YFSETQ. Trimming cost V 4 bases and J 3 bases; bases outside gene matches: 8. CDR3 in amino acids: CASSVYRGEDTEAFF. In DNA form, the CDR3 reads TGCGCCAGCAGCGTGTACAGGGGGGAGGACACTGAAGCTTTCTTT.

A remark on this clonotype: This could be a read error, since a much larger clone is one nucleotide away. The chain is built from TRBV18 and TRBJ2-7; D ambiguous. This CDR3 comprises 14 residues. Germline values: CDR1 KGHSH, CDR2 LQKENI. Here the CDR3 reads CPSSPGGGYAEQYF. The CDR3 region has the DNA TGTCCCAGCTCACCGGGCGGCGGATACGCCGAGCAGTACTTC.

This clonotype was observed a handful of times. The chain employs TRBV6-2 or TRBV6-3 and TRBJ2-1; 13 nucleotides align to TRBD2. V dropped 4 bases and J dropped 6; count of bases not matched to a gene: 6. Germline V gives CDR1 MNHEY, CDR2 SVGEGT. The CDR3 has 16 residues. Written as DNA, the CDR3 is TGTGCCAGCAGTTTGACTAGCGGGGGGCCGGGCAATGAGCAGTTCTTC. Residues: CASSLTSGGPGNEQFF.

This clonotype was found once. The rearrangement joins TRBV9 to TRBJ2-5; D unresolved. The CDR3 sequence is 13 residues long. With 3 bases removed from V and 3 bases from J, the gap between germline ends came to 9 bases. From germline, CDR1 is SGDLS and CDR2 YYNGEE. The CDR3 bases are TGTGCCAGCAGCGGGCCGGCTAAAGAGACCCAGTACTTC. It specifies CASSGPAKETQYF.

The chain links TRBV5-6 to TRBJ1-1; D not certain. Trimming cost V 0 bases and J 8 bases, with 8 bases left between them. The germline gives CDR1 SGHDT, CDR2 YYEEEE. CDR3 length equals 12 residues. CDR3 bases: TGTGCCAGCAGCTTGGGGTCCTACGAAGCTTTCTTT. This encodes CASSLGSYEAFF. The whole variable domain, filled in from reference TRBV5-6 and TRBJ1-1, reads DAGVTQSPTHLIKTRGQQVTLRCSPKSGHDTVSWYQQALGQGPQFIFQYYEEEERQRGNFPDRFSGHQFPNYSSELNVNALLLGDSALYLCASSLGSYEAFFGQGTRLTVV.

The rearrangement uses TRBV23-1 and TRBJ2-4, with D unresolved. TRBV23-1 is an open reading frame whose function is uncertain. V was clipped by 6 bases and J by 0 bases, with 6 bases between them. The CDR3 totals 13 residues. The CDR3 protein is CASRVEAKNIQYF. CDR3 in DNA: TGCGCCAGCAGGGTTGAAGCCAAAAACATTCAGTACTTC.

There are many counts of this clonotype. The chain is built from TRBV20-1 and TRBJ2-7, with TRBD1 matching over 12 bases. The CDR3 is 15 amino acids. With V trimmed by 4 bases and J by 5 bases, 9 bases remained unmatched. Germline CDR1 DFQATT, CDR2 SNEGSKA (reference sequence). DNA for the CDR3: TGCAGTGCTATCCCAAGGGGACAGGGGGCCAACGAGCAGTACTTC. Protein sequence: CSAIPRGQGANEQYF.

V and J are TRBV20-1 and TRBJ2-3; TRBD1 is a possible D gene (6 bases). Trimming shortened V by 4 bases and J by 2 bases, and 19 bases separated the two germline ends. The CDR3 is made up of 16 amino acids. Germline V CDR1 and CDR2: DFQATT, SNEGSKA (reference sequence). The CDR3: CSATPRGGSLTDTQYF. The CDR3 DNA reads TGCAGTGCTACCCCAAGAGGGGGTTCACTCACAGATACGCAGTATTTT.

In its sample, this clonotype was seen a few times. J is TRBJ1-2 and V is TRBV7-2, with D perhaps matching TRBD1 (5 bases). The V gene's germline CDR1 is SGHTA and CDR2 FQGNSA. V was cut by 5 bases and J by 7 bases, with 17 bases left in between. This CDR3 comprises 14 residues. CDR3 region: CASSPTQGGGGYTF. CDR3 nucleotide sequence: TGTGCCAGCAGCCCCACCCAGGGCGGCGGTGGCTACACCTTC.

This clonotype has ten or more counts. In DNA, the CDR3 is TGCGCCAGCAGGCTCGAGACAGGGGCCCATAATTCACCCCTCCACTTT. Translating it yields CASRLETGAHNSPLHF. This chain links TRBV10-2 with TRBJ1-6; 8 bases are a match to TRBD1. Germline V lookup: CDR1 WSHSY, CDR2 SAAADI. V trimming: 6 bases; J trimming: 5 bases; junction bases outside the gene matches: 9. The CDR3 extends over 16 amino acids.

There are many counts of this clonotype. The chain recombines TRBV4-3 with TRBJ2-1, with 8 nucleotides matching TRBD2. Trimming took 4 bases from V and 0 from J; bases not matched to a gene: 5. CDR1 is LGHNA, CDR2 YSLEER, per germline. The CDR3 spans 16 residues. This chain's CDR3 is CASSRELAASYNEQFF. For the CDR3, the DNA is TGCGCCAGCAGCCGAGAACTAGCGGCCTCCTACAATGAGCAGTTCTTC.

CDR3 sequence (DNA): TGTGCCAGCTCACCCGTCTCGGGACAGGGGACGAGAGAGCAGTTCTTC. Translation: CASSPVSGQGTREQFF. The chain joins TRBV18 to TRBJ2-1, with TRBD1 matching over 10 bases. The germline V gene has CDR1 KGHSH and CDR2 LQKENI. The CDR3 length is 16 residues. Losses at the gene ends were 3 bases for V and 10 bases for J; bases not matched to a gene: 12.

This clonotype was seen a handful of times. V is TRBV15 and J is TRBJ2-2; 8 nucleotides match TRBD2. The germline CDR1 and CDR2 sequences are LNHNV and YYDKDF (reference sequence). There are 19 residues in the CDR3. J lost 3 bases, V lost 3 bases, and 15 bases had no gene match. CDR3 bases: TGTGCCACCAGCAGCGCGGCCCTCTTACTAGCGGCACACACCGGGGAGCTGTTTTTT. This encodes CATSSAALLLAAHTGELFF. The whole variable domain, remainder taken from reference TRBV15 and TRBJ2-2, is DAMVIQNPRYQVTQFGKPVTLSCSQTLNHNVMYWYQQKSSQAPKLLFHYYDKDFNNEADTPDNFQSRRPNTSFCFLDIRSPGLGDTAMYLCATSSAALLLAAHTGELFFGEGSRLTVL.

In regard to this clonotype: A much larger clone lies a single base off, so this may be a read error. The rearrangement joins TRBV29-1 to TRBJ2-4; D might be TRBD1 (6 bases). V was shortened by 6 bases and J by 13 bases, with 25 bases between the two germline ends. The CDR3 extends over 14 amino acids. CDR1 SQVTM and CDR2 ANQGSEA come from the germline V gene. CDR3 protein: CSVVGQGQFNEQYF. The CDR3 bases are TGCAGCGTCGTGGGTCAGGGACAATTCAATGAGCAGTACTTC.

This clonotype appeared a few times. The genes are TRBV6-5 and TRBJ2-7; 10 bases are shared with TRBD1. Germline-derived CDR1 and CDR2 are MNHEY and SVGAGI. V dropped 4 bases and J dropped 6; count of bases not matched to a gene: 6. The CDR3 is 14 residues long. CDR3 protein: CASSFDRGRGEQYF. CDR3 nucleotide sequence: TGTGCCAGCAGTTTTGACAGGGGGCGCGGCGAGCAGTACTTC.